These 26 T cell receptor beta chains share one sample of origin, sequenced in a study of blood T cells in healthy people across ages. Primers used in a second PCR of roughly 7 to 12 cycles were a sample-barcoded 5' primer and a J-beta primer mix. TCRdb passed the 5' RACE reads through MiXCR, listing each CDR3 protein once. The sample yields some 560,000 distinct CDR3 sequences, roughly a quarter seen once. These same records also appear under a second study, on T cells of mothers and their children.

Sequencing used blood. The receptors were sampled from a boy aged 2 to 9 in good health.

The chain uses TRBV18 and TRBJ1-2; D may be TRBD1 (5 bases). CDR1 is KGHSH, CDR2 LQKENI, per germline. The CDR3 is 14 residues long. Trimming removed 6 bases from V and 8 bases from J, with 19 bases in between. CDR3: CASSLDRGPGGYTF. In DNA form, the CDR3 reads TGTGCCAGCTCGCTGGATAGGGGCCCCGGGGGCTACACCTTC.

By sample share, this clonotype is large (0.1 to 1%). The chain recombines TRBV29-1 with TRBJ2-5, with 7 bases fitting TRBD1. The CDR3 sequence is 16 residues long. The germline gives CDR1 SQVTM, CDR2 ANQGSEA. The J segment lost 5 bases and the V segment lost 1 base, leaving 13 bases of the junction unmatched. CDR3 sequence (DNA): TGCAGCGTTGAAGGACACACAGGGGATAGGGTGGAGACCCAGTACTTC. It yields the protein CSVEGHTGDRVETQYF.

The CDR3 loop reads CAISESGTDNEQFF. CDR3 DNA: TGTGCCATCAGTGAGAGCGGGACTGACAATGAGCAGTTCTTC. The chain is built from TRBV10-3 and TRBJ2-1; 7 positions match TRBD2. V lost 2 bases and J lost 5; bases outside the gene matches: 3. This CDR3 is 14 amino acids long. CDR1 is ENHRY and CDR2 is SYGVKD in the germline V gene.

V gene TRBV7-9 combines with J gene TRBJ1-1; no firm D call. This CDR3 has 12 residues. V lost 4 bases, J lost 6 bases, and 9 bases lay in between. Germline loops: CDR1 SEHNR, CDR2 FQNEAQ (reference sequence). The CDR3 sequence: CASSYVSPEAFF. CDR3 sequence (DNA): TGTGCCAGCAGCTATGTGTCCCCTGAAGCTTTCTTT.

This clonotype has just a few counts. A read error may account for a junction end that differs from germline. The chain links TRBV27 to TRBJ1-2; unclear D gene. Germline V gene lookup returns CDR1 MNHEY and CDR2 SMNVEV (reference sequence). The CDR3 extends over 13 amino acids. The CDR3 bases are TGTGCCAGCAGTTTATCGGTGAACTCTGGCTACACCTTC. As protein: CASSLSVNSGYTF.

The chain carries TRBV6-5 and TRBJ2-7, with TRBD2 identical over 16 bases. Germline CDR1 reads MNHEY; CDR2 reads SVGAGI. After removal of 6 bases from V and 3 bases from J, the junction contained 5 bases not matched to a gene. This CDR3 spans 16 amino acids. The CDR3 sequence: CASSPGLAGGGYEQYF. The CDR3 DNA reads as TGTGCCAGCAGCCCGGGACTAGCGGGGGGGGGCTACGAGCAGTACTTC.

This clonotype has a count of ten or more. The chain links TRBV28 to TRBJ1-5; 7 nucleotides agree with TRBD1. Trimming at V came to 8 bases and at J to 4 bases, leaving 8 bases not matched to a gene. The germline V gene has CDR1 MDHEN and CDR2 SYDVKM. This CDR3 is built from 14 residues. The CDR3 sequence: CASRRQGRNQPQHF. In nucleotides, the CDR3 is TGTGCCAGCCGACGACAGGGAAGGAATCAGCCCCAGCATTTT.

Regarding this clonotype: It is unclear where the CDR3 begins or ends on the DNA, so no DNA is shown, and the CDR3 is as TCRdb lists it. J is TRBJ2-3 and V is TRBV6-2 or TRBV6-3; TRBD2, as called in the table, went unchecked against the DNA. The CDR3 length equals 21 residues, ends included. From germline, CDR1 is MNHEY and CDR2 SVGEGT. CDR3: CASSYSSGANVLTFGAPMQYF.

J is TRBJ2-7 and V is TRBV7-8; D is ambiguous. Germline values: CDR1 SGHVS, CDR2 FQNEAQ. V was cut by 1 base and J by 3 bases, with 10 bases left in between. The CDR3 totals 14 residues. The CDR3 loop reads CASSLVHSDYEQYF. The DNA for the CDR3 is TGTGCCAGCAGCTTAGTGCACAGCGACTACGAGCAGTACTTC.

This clonotype was recorded a few times. This chain uses TRBV20-1 with TRBJ2-6, with D perhaps TRBD1 (6 bases). Germline CDR1 reads DFQATT; CDR2 reads SNEGSKA (reference sequence). The CDR3 extends over 15 amino acids. V was shortened by 6 bases and J by 0 bases, with 12 bases between the two germline ends. In nucleotides, the CDR3 is TGCAGTGCCGGGGACATTACCTCTGGGGCCAACGTCCTGACTTTC. Protein product: CSAGDITSGANVLTF.

This chain uses TRBV9 with TRBJ2-5; possibly TRBD1 or TRBD2 for D (6 bases each). The CDR3 has 16 residues. V was cut by 4 bases and J by 2 bases, with 18 bases left in between. CDR1 is SGDLS, CDR2 YYNGEE, per germline. CDR3: CASSPARGAGQETQYF. The CDR3 DNA follows: TGTGCCAGCAGCCCGGCTAGGGGGGCAGGACAAGAGACCCAGTACTTC.

The V and J genes are TRBV27 and TRBJ1-1; 7 bases are a match to TRBD1. V lost 0 bases and J lost 12; bases outside the gene matches: 7. CDR1 and CDR2 (germline): MNHEY, SMNVEV (reference sequence). The CDR3 runs to 13 residues. The CDR3 coding sequence is TGTGCCAGCAGTTTATCTGACAGGGCCCCATCTTTCTTT. Its protein product is CASSLSDRAPSFF.

This clonotype was observed a few times. The chain employs TRBV6-5 and TRBJ2-7; D possibly corresponds to TRBD1 (6 bases). Germline CDR1 MNHEY, CDR2 SVGAGI. Trimming removed 3 bases from V and 3 bases from J, with 18 bases in between. The CDR3 has 16 amino acids. CDR3: CASSYSHSGTLYEQYF. The DNA of the CDR3 is TGTGCCAGCAGTTATTCCCATTCCGGGACACTCTACGAGCAGTACTTC.

With regard to this clonotype: One junction end does not reproduce the germline sequence, and a read error may be involved. The genes are TRBV5-1 and TRBJ2-5; D is unresolved. CDR3 length: 13 residues. Germline V CDR1 and CDR2: SGHRS, YFSETQ. The CDR3 nucleotides are TGCGCCAGCAGCCCGGGTAGTGGAGAGGCCCAGTACTTC. Encoded protein: CASSPGSGEAQYF.

This clonotype came up a few times. The rearrangement uses TRBV3-1 and TRBJ2-4, with D unclear. V was trimmed by 1 base and J by 6 bases, leaving 10 bases between them. This CDR3 is built from 14 residues. Looked up from germline, CDR1 is LGHDT and CDR2 is YNNKEL (reference sequence). The CDR3 nucleotides read TGTGCCAGCAGCCAAGGGGCTGTCGGAAACATTCAGTACTTC. Amino acid sequence: CASSQGAVGNIQYF. Filled out from reference TRBV3-1 and TRBJ2-4, the complete variable domain reads DTAVSQTPKYLVTQMGNDKSIKCEQNLGHDTMYWYKQDSKKFLKIMFSYNNKELIINETVPNRFSPKSPDKAHLNLHINSLELGDSAVYFCASSQGAVGNIQYFGAGTRLSVL.

This clonotype was recorded at least ten times. The V gene is TRBV2, the J gene TRBJ2-3; 9 bases are shared with TRBD2. Germline-derived CDR1 and CDR2 are SNHLY and FYNNEI. The trim removed 1 base at V and 6 bases at J, leaving 8 bases unmatched. The CDR3 has 16 residues. In nucleotides, the CDR3 is TGTGCCAGCAGTGAAGGACTAGCGGTCGACCGGGATACGCAGTATTTT. It translates to CASSEGLAVDRDTQYF.

The V gene is TRBV3-1, the J gene TRBJ2-5; D is undetermined. This CDR3 contains 18 residues. Germline lookup yields CDR1 LGHDT and CDR2 YNNKEL (reference sequence). V was shortened by 1 base and J by 5 bases, with 23 bases between the two germline ends. For the CDR3, the DNA is TGTGCCAGCAGCCAAGCCTCCCACCTAAGGAACGTTCTCGAGACCCAGTACTTC. Encoded protein: CASSQASHLRNVLETQYF.

Here the CDR3 reads CASSVDGVAGVNEQFF. In nucleotides, the CDR3 is TGTGCCAGCAGCGTAGATGGAGTAGCGGGGGTCAATGAGCAGTTCTTC. The chain employs TRBV9 and TRBJ2-1; 9 bases are shared with TRBD2. Trimming removed 0 bases from V and 6 bases from J; junction bases left unmatched: 7. CDR3 length equals 16 residues. Germline CDR1 reads SGDLS; CDR2 reads YYNGEE.

The table lists this clonotype with a few counts. The chain has TRBV9 and TRBJ2-7; D perhaps matches TRBD1 (5 bases). Germline loops: CDR1 SGDLS, CDR2 YYNGEE. CDR3 length equals 14 residues. Trimming left V 0 bases short and J 5 bases short, with 12 bases between. In nucleotides, the CDR3 is TGTGCCAGCAGCGTAGCTGGGGCCAAGGACGAGCAGTACTTC. It encodes CASSVAGAKDEQYF.

The chain uses TRBV5-1 and TRBJ2-7, with D uncertain. The V end was cut by 2 bases, the J end by 7 bases, with 10 bases between. The CDR3 totals 12 residues. Germline CDR1 is SGHRS and CDR2 is YFSETQ. CDR3 sequence: CASSFRPGEQYF. CDR3 nucleotide sequence: TGCGCCAGCAGCTTTAGACCCGGGGAGCAGTACTTC.

This clonotype was found a few times. The V gene is TRBV20-1, the J gene TRBJ2-5; D is possibly TRBD1 (6 bases). The CDR3 extends over 12 amino acids. Trimming removed 4 bases at V and 2 bases at J, with 8 bases between. In germline, CDR1 is DFQATT, CDR2 SNEGSKA (reference sequence). The CDR3 protein is CSAIDRQETQYF. CDR3 in DNA: TGCAGTGCTATTGACAGGCAAGAGACCCAGTACTTC.

V is TRBV30 and J is TRBJ2-3; D ambiguous. V was pared by 2 bases and J by 3 bases, with 18 bases between. Germline loops: CDR1 GTSNPN, CDR2 SVGIG (reference sequence). The CDR3 runs 16 residues. The CDR3 sequence: CAWSIQLSRWTDTQYF. As DNA, the CDR3 is TGTGCCTGGAGTATTCAACTGAGTAGGTGGACAGATACGCAGTATTTT.

This clonotype has more than one count but fewer than ten. The chain recombines TRBV6-5 with TRBJ2-5, with 11 bases matching TRBD2. The J call is in doubt because the DNA end fits TRBJ2-1 better. The CDR3 sequence is 16 residues long. The germline V gene has CDR1 MNHEY and CDR2 SVGAGI. CDR3 coding DNA: TGTGCCAGCAGTTACTCGAGACTAGCGGGAAAGAATGAGCAGTTCTTC. Protein product: CASSYSRLAGKNEQFF.

The chain has TRBV5-4 and TRBJ2-1, with D unresolved. V was shortened by 6 bases and J by 5 bases, with 6 bases between the two germline ends. The CDR3 consists of 11 residues. CDR1 is SGHNT and CDR2 is YYREEE in the germline V gene (reference sequence). The chain's CDR3 is CASTFNNEQFF. CDR3 nucleotide sequence: TGTGCCAGCACCTTCAACAATGAGCAGTTCTTC.

The chain combines TRBV12-3 or TRBV12-4 with TRBJ1-2; D perhaps matches TRBD1 (6 bases). Trimming removed 5 bases at V and 7 bases at J, with 20 bases between. The CDR3 consists of 15 residues. This chain's CDR3 is CASSTKTTGIAGYTF. The DNA of the CDR3 is TGTGCCAGCAGTACCAAAACTACAGGGATCGCTGGCTACACCTTC.

The genes are TRBV10-2 and TRBJ2-3; D is unclear. Germline V CDR1 and CDR2: WSHSY, SAAADI. The CDR3 loop spans 9 amino acids. V was clipped by 11 bases and J by 9 bases, with 9 bases between them. The CDR3 reads CAPTPTQYF. CDR3 bases: TGCGCCCCAACTCCCACGCAGTATTTT.